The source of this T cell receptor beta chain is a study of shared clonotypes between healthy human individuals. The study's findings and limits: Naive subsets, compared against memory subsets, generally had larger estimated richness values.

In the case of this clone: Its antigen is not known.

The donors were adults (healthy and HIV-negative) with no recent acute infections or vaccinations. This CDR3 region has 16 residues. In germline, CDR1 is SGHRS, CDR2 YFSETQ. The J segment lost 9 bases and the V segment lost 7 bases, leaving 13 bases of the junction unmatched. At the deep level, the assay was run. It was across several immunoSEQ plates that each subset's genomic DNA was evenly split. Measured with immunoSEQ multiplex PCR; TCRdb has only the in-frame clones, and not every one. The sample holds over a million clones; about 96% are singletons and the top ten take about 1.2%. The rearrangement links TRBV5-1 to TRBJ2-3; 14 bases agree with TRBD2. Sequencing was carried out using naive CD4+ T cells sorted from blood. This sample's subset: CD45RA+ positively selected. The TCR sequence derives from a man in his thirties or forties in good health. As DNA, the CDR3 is TGCGCCAGCGGGACTAGCGGGAGTCCCCCACCGGTGACGCAGTATTTT. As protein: CASGTSGSPPPVTQYF.